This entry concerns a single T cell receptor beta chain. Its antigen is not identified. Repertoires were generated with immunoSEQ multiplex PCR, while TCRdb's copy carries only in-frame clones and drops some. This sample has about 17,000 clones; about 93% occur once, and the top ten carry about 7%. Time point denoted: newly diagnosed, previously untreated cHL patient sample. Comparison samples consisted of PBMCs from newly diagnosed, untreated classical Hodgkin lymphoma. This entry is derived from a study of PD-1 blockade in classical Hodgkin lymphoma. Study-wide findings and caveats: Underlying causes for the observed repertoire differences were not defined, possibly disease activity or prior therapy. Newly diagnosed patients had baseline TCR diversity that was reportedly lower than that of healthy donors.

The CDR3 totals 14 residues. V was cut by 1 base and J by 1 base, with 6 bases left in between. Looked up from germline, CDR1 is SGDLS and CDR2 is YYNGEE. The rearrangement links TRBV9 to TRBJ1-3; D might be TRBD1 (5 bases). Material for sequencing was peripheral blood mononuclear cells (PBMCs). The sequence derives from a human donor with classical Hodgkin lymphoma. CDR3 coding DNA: TGTGCCAGCAGCGTAAGGGGATCTGGAAACACCATATATTTT. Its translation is CASSVRGSGNTIYF.